This TCR beta chain emerged from a study of identical twins. Study conclusions and caveats: Models underestimated how often monozygotic twins shared out-of-frame TCR alpha.

Carrying unique molecular identifiers, the cDNA also gained a universal primer site through template switching. MiXCR, applied by TCRdb to the 5' RACE reads, yields one record per CDR3 protein. The sample shows about 730,000 distinct CDR3 sequences, approximately 21% of them seen only once. V lost 2 bases and J lost 0, with 8 bases in between. This CDR3 region has 15 residues. The germline V gene encodes CDR1 MNHEY and CDR2 SMNVEV (reference sequence). This clonotype appeared a few times. Its matching antigen is unknown. Another study also made use of these data, one on T cells expressing NK-cell markers.

Specimen: PBMCs. The clonotype originates from a woman aged 18-29 years in good health. This rearrangement joins TRBV27 to TRBJ1-5; maybe TRBD1 (5 bases). The chain's CDR3 is CASSLRGPSNQPQHF. Here the CDR3 DNA reads TGTGCCAGCAGTTTACGGGGACCTAGCAATCAGCCCCAGCATTTT.